This record covers a single TCR beta chain. The data originate from a study of OX40 agonist ivuxolimab in advanced cancers. The assay was immunoSEQ multiplex PCR, and TCRdb's table has in-frame clones only and misses some. This sample has tens of thousands of clones; approximately 95% occur once, and the top ten carry roughly 21%. The germline V gene has CDR1 MRHNA and CDR2 SNTAGT. This CDR3 has 13 residues. The junction had 8 bases not matched to a gene; V was cut back by 9 bases and J by 7 bases. This receptor was obtained from an adult with an advanced solid tumor such as melanoma, head and neck, liver or kidney cancer. V usage is TRBV6-4 and J usage is TRBJ2-1; 8 bases are shared with TRBD2. The sample here was CD4+ or CD8+ T cells sorted from blood, taken in a trial of the OX40 agonist ivuxolimab. The CDR3 DNA reads as TGTGCCAGAAATTGCGGGAGGCTAAATGAGCAGTTCTTC. It codes for CARNCGRLNEQFF.